This TCR beta chain was captured by sequencing in a study of regulatory T cells in long-lasting Graves disease. Findings and limits, study-wide: There was favoring of TRBV28, TRBJ1-2 and TRBJ2-5 in persistent disease. Persistent patients had more shared public clonotypes (roughly 2,500) than new patients (about 920). Compared with new cases, persistent Graves' patients showed reduced TCR diversity.

This clonotype came up a few times. What it binds is not known. Time point denoted: persistent/refractory GD, antithyroid drugs over 5 years with positive TRAb. The TCR library was made from RNA that had been extracted from PBMCs in TRIzol. Germline values: CDR1 SEHNR, CDR2 FQNEAQ (reference sequence). There are 15 residues in the CDR3. The V gene lost 3 bases and the J gene lost 0 bases, with 9 bases spanning the gap. With iRepertoire HTBI primers and Arm-PCR of CDR3 regions, TCR beta libraries were built. Each CDR3 protein is one row after TCRdb ran MiXCR on the multiplex PCR reads. This sample has 400,000 to 500,000 distinct CDR3 sequences; around a fifth occur once, and the top ten carry 7.1%.

The sample consisted of peripheral blood mononuclear cells (PBMCs), taken when the disease was refractory, from a patient treated with antithyroid drugs. The receptor was isolated from a female donor with Graves disease. The chain has TRBV7-9 and TRBJ1-3; D is possibly TRBD1 (6 bases). This CDR3 reads CASSFIGGSGNTIYF. The CDR3 bases are TGTGCCAGCAGCTTCATAGGGGGCTCTGGAAACACCATATATTTT.